These 22 T cell receptor beta chains came from one sample sequenced in a study of blood T cell repertoires in COVID-19. Profiling relied on immunoSEQ multiplex PCR, and the TCRdb table lists in-frame clones only, not all of them. The sample lists hundreds of thousands of clones, about 82% occurring once. The specimen was peripheral blood. Receptor source: a woman aged 80 or over with COVID-19, enrolled during active disease.

The chain employs TRBV7-8 and TRBJ2-1, with 7 bases fitting TRBD2. The CDR3 covers 16 residues. In germline, CDR1 is SGHVS, CDR2 FQNEAQ. The V segment lost 0 bases and the J segment 5 bases; nucleotides outside the gene matches: 7. DNA for the CDR3: TGTGCCAGCAGCTTAGCGGCGGCTAGCGGAAACAATGAGCAGTTCTTC. As protein: CASSLAAASGNNEQFF.

The CDR3 loop is CSVEWTGQTNYGYTF. Written as DNA, the CDR3 is TGCAGCGTTGAATGGACAGGACAAACTAACTATGGCTACACCTTC. The V gene is TRBV29-1, the J gene TRBJ1-2; 7 bases align to TRBD1. The germline V gene encodes CDR1 SQVTM and CDR2 ANQGSEA. V gave up 2 bases and J gave up 0 bases; unmatched junction bases: 6. The CDR3 runs 15 residues.

This chain uses TRBV19 with TRBJ1-1, with TRBD1 as a possible D gene (6 bases). In germline, CDR1 is LNHDA, CDR2 SQIVND (reference sequence). This CDR3 has 11 amino acids. V lost 9 bases to trimming and J lost 3 bases, with 8 bases between them. This chain's CDR3 is CAREGDTEAFF. CDR3 bases: TGTGCCAGAGAGGGGGACACTGAAGCTTTCTTT.

This clone has a single count. The genes are TRBV11-3 and TRBJ2-1; 8 bases match TRBD2. V lost 5 bases and J lost 5; bases outside the gene matches: 5. The CDR3 totals 14 residues. Germline V CDR1 and CDR2: SGHNT, YENEEA. The CDR3 region has the DNA TGTGCCAGCAGCGCGGTGGGACTAGACAATGAGCAGTTCTTC. Translated, it gives CASSAVGLDNEQFF.

This clone was detected a few times. V is TRBV5-6 and J is TRBJ1-2, with TRBD1 as a possible D gene (6 bases). Trimming removed 6 bases from V and 3 bases from J, with 18 bases in between. This CDR3 region has 15 residues. In germline, CDR1 is SGHDT, CDR2 YYEEEE. The CDR3 nucleotides are TGTGCCAGCATCCCTTGGGGGGGCCGGTACTATGGCTACACCTTC. Residues: CASIPWGGRYYGYTF.

The sample holds a few counts of this clone. The chain has TRBV7-8 and TRBJ1-1, with 7 nucleotides matching TRBD1. Germline V gives CDR1 SGHVS, CDR2 FQNEAQ. The J segment lost 1 base and the V segment lost 3 bases, leaving 5 bases of the junction unmatched. The CDR3 consists of 15 residues. Here the CDR3 reads CASSFSTGTNTEAFF. The CDR3 DNA is TGTGCCAGCAGCTTCTCGACAGGGACGAACACTGAAGCTTTCTTT.

V usage is TRBV5-1 and J usage is TRBJ2-7, with 8 bases matching TRBD1. The germline V gene has CDR1 SGHRS and CDR2 YFSETQ. The CDR3 sequence is 14 residues long. The J segment lost 6 bases and the V segment lost 1 base, leaving 6 bases of the junction unmatched. The CDR3, as DNA: TGCGCCAGCAGCTTGTCCAGGGGGCTAGGCGAGCAGTACTTC. It encodes CASSLSRGLGEQYF.

CDR3 nucleotides: TGCGCCAGCAGCGCCAGGAGCGGGGGAACGAACACCGGGGAGCTGTTTTTT. Translation gives CASSARSGGTNTGELFF. The chain employs TRBV5-1 and TRBJ2-2; 8 nucleotides agree with TRBD2. V lost 4 bases to trimming and J lost 0 bases; unmatched junction nucleotides: 8. CDR3 length: 17 residues. The germline V gene has CDR1 SGHRS and CDR2 YFSETQ.

J is TRBJ2-1 and V is TRBV5-6; D gene ambiguous. V dropped 3 bases and J dropped 8 bases, with 6 bases sitting between them. This CDR3 has 11 amino acids. Germline-derived CDR1 and CDR2 are SGHDT and YYEEEE. CDR3 region: CASSSEDEQFF. CDR3 DNA: TGTGCCAGCAGCTCAGAGGATGAGCAGTTCTTC.

The chain combines TRBV6-5 with TRBJ1-2, with a tentative D call TRBD1 (6 bases). Germline V gene lookup returns CDR1 MNHEY and CDR2 SVGAGI. V dropped 5 bases and J dropped 4 bases, with 14 bases sitting between them. The CDR3 has 14 amino acids. CDR3 DNA: TGTGCCAGCAGTCCTGGGACACTTCTCTATGGCTACACCTTC. This codes for CASSPGTLLYGYTF.

V is TRBV7-2 and J is TRBJ2-5, with no clear D. This CDR3 has 13 residues. CDR1 and CDR2 (germline): SGHTA, FQGNSA. V shed 2 bases and J shed 5 bases, with 9 bases lying between them. The CDR3 DNA reads TGTGCCAGCAGCTTATCCTTCCAGGAGACCCAGTACTTC. Translating gives CASSLSFQETQYF.

This clone appeared a few times. Other DNA sequences of this sample code for an identical CDR3. The chain uses TRBV5-1 and TRBJ1-2, with D perhaps TRBD1 (5 bases). V was clipped by 0 bases and J by 2 bases, with 5 bases between them. Looked up from germline, CDR1 is SGHRS and CDR2 is YFSETQ. There are 13 residues in the CDR3. CDR3 sequence (DNA): TGCGCCAGCAGCTTGGGACAGAACTATGGCTACACCTTC. Protein sequence: CASSLGQNYGYTF. The full variable domain, in which reference TRBV5-1 and TRBJ1-2 provide the parts outside the CDR3, is KAGVTQTPRYLIKTRGQQVTLSCSPISGHRSVSWYQQTPGQGLQFLFEYFSETQRNKGNFPGRFSGRQFSNSRSEMNVSTLELGDSALYLCASSLGQNYGYTFGSGTRLTVV.

V usage is TRBV5-4 and J usage is TRBJ2-7; TRBD1 aligns across 10 bases. Germline CDR1 and CDR2: SGHNT and YYREEE (reference sequence). The junction had 6 bases not matched to a gene; V was cut back by 4 bases and J by 2 bases. The CDR3 consists of 15 residues. CDR3 in DNA: TGTGCCAGCAGCCAGGGACAGGGGAGGACCTACGAGCAGTACGTC. Its protein is CASSQGQGRTYEQYV.

The J gene is TRBJ2-7, the V gene TRBV6-2 or TRBV6-3; 9 bases are shared with TRBD1. The ends lost 0 bases at V and 4 bases at J; junction bases unmatched: 7. There are 16 residues in the CDR3. Germline assignment: CDR1 MNHEY and CDR2 SVGEGT. The CDR3 DNA reads as TGTGCCAGCAGTTACTCCGCGGACAGGGGTAATTACGAGCAGTACTTC. It is translated as CASSYSADRGNYEQYF.

The chain carries TRBV7-8 and TRBJ2-1; 7 nucleotides agree with TRBD2. Per germline, CDR1 SGHVS and CDR2 FQNEAQ. This CDR3 is 18 amino acids long. V trimming: 1 base; J trimming: 8 bases; junction bases outside the gene matches: 17. In nucleotides, the CDR3 is TGTGCCAGCAGCTTAGGAAAGTTTCCTGGACTAGTTTTCGATGAGCAGTTCTTC. It codes for CASSLGKFPGLVFDEQFF.

V and J are TRBV7-6 and TRBJ2-5, with D tentatively TRBD1 (5 bases). The CDR3 sequence is 14 residues long. In germline, CDR1 is SGHVS, CDR2 FNYEAQ. Trimming cost V 2 bases and J 4 bases, with 11 bases left between them. DNA of the CDR3: TGTGCCAGCAGCTTATCAGGGTTGGGAGAGACCCAGTACTTC. Protein product: CASSLSGLGETQYF. The full variable domain, in which reference TRBV7-6 and TRBJ2-5 provide the parts outside the CDR3, is GAGVSQSPRYKVTKRGQDVALRCDPISGHVSLYWYRQALGQGPEFLTYFNYEAQQDKSGLPNDRFSAERPEGSISTLTIQRTEQRDSAMYRCASSLSGLGETQYFGPGTRLLVL.

This rearrangement joins TRBV27 to TRBJ2-7; D is unclear. The CDR3 consists of 14 residues. Germline V gene sequence: CDR1 MNHEY, CDR2 SMNVEV (reference sequence). The V and J ends lost 3 bases and 4 bases respectively, with 13 bases between them. As DNA, the CDR3 is TGTGCCAGCAGTTTGTACATGCTGCATTACGAGCAGTACTTC. As protein: CASSLYMLHYEQYF.

V usage is TRBV6-5 and J usage is TRBJ2-2; maybe TRBD1 (5 bases). There are 15 residues in the CDR3. V was pared by 6 bases and J by 2 bases, with 13 bases between. The germline V gene has CDR1 MNHEY and CDR2 SVGAGI. CDR3 nucleotide sequence: TGTGCCAGCAGATTGTTACAGGTTAACACCGGGGAGCTGTTTTTT. Protein: CASRLLQVNTGELFF.

The chain is built from TRBV4-1 and TRBJ1-2; TRBD1 aligns across 8 bases. The CDR3 is 16 residues long. Germline values: CDR1 MGHRA, CDR2 YSYEKL. V dropped 6 bases and J dropped 4; count of bases not matched to a gene: 13. This chain's CDR3 is CASRRTLSGQGYGYTF. CDR3 coding DNA: TGCGCCAGCAGAAGGACTCTGTCAGGACAGGGCTATGGCTACACCTTC.

This rearrangement joins TRBV6-1 to TRBJ1-1; the D gene is possibly TRBD1 (6 bases). There are 15 residues in the CDR3. V lost 4 bases to trimming and J lost 4 bases, with 16 bases between them. Per the germline V gene, CDR1 is MNHNS and CDR2 is SASEGT. The CDR3 region has the DNA TGTGCCAGCAGTGGGGGCGGGGGCGTCGTCACTGAAGCTTTCTTT. As protein: CASSGGGGVVTEAFF.

The chain recombines TRBV7-7 with TRBJ1-5; 9 positions match TRBD1. In germline, CDR1 is SSHAT, CDR2 FNYEAQ (reference sequence). The CDR3 runs 18 residues. After removal of 5 bases from V and 3 bases from J, the junction contained 14 bases not matched to a gene. The CDR3 loop is CASSTHQRDRVFNQPQHF. The CDR3 DNA reads TGTGCCAGCAGCACGCACCAACGGGACAGGGTCTTCAATCAGCCCCAGCATTTT.

This clone has only one observation. J is TRBJ2-7 and V is TRBV4-3; 9 bases map to TRBD1. Losses at the gene ends were 0 bases for V and 5 bases for J; bases not matched to a gene: 5. This CDR3 region has 15 residues. Germline loops: CDR1 LGHNA, CDR2 YSLEER. The CDR3 loop reads CASSQEKQGANEQYF. CDR3 nucleotides: TGCGCCAGCAGCCAAGAAAAACAGGGGGCTAACGAGCAGTACTTC.